What follows describes a single TCR beta chain. The data belong to a study of blood T cell repertoires in COVID-19. The protocol was immunoSEQ multiplex PCR, while the TCRdb copy is restricted to in-frame clones and leaves out a portion. This sample has 180,000 or so clones, with 70% to 90% found just once. The ends lost 4 bases at V and 4 bases at J; junction bases unmatched: 9. Germline V CDR1 and CDR2: SGDLS, YYNGEE. CDR3 length: 15 amino acids. The sample taken for sequencing was peripheral blood. The TCR comes from a woman aged 80 or over with acute or convalescent COVID-19. The rearrangement links TRBV9 to TRBJ2-5; 8 positions agree with TRBD2. The CDR3 sequence is CASSPTAGGPETQYF. The CDR3 DNA reads as TGTGCCAGCAGCCCCACCGCGGGAGGCCCAGAGACCCAGTACTTC.